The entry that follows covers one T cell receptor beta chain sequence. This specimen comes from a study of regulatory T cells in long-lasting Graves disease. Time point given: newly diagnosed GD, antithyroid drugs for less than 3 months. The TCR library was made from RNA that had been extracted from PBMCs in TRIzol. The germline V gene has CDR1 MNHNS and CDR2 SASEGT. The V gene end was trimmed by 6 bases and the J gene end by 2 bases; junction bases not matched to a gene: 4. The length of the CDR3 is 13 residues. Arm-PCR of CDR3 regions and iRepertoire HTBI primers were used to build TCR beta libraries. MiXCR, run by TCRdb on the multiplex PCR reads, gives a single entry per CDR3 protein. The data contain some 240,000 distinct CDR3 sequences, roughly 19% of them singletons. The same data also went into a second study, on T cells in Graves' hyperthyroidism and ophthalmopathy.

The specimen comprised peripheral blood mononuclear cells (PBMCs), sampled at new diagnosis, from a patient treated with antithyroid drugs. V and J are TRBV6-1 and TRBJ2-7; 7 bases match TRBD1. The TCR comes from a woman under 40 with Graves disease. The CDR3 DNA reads TGTGCCAGCAGGACAGGGAGAGCCTACGAGCAGTACTTC. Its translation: CASRTGRAYEQYF.